This TCR beta chain was captured in a study of blood T cell repertoires in COVID-19. Germline CDR1 and CDR2: SGHRS and YFSETQ. The CDR3 is 15 amino acids. V lost 0 bases and J lost 7, with 11 bases in between. TCRdb's copy holds only in-frame clones and misses some; the assay was immunoSEQ multiplex PCR. Found here are around 150,000 clones, about 86% of them singletons; the top ten hold approximately 3.5%. Material for sequencing was peripheral blood. This TCR was recovered from a man between 65 and 85 years old with acute or convalescent COVID-19. V usage is TRBV5-1 and J usage is TRBJ1-6; no clear D gene. The CDR3 region has the DNA TGCGCCAGCAGCTTGGTGCCCAGCGAAAATTCACCCCTCCACTTT. The encoded protein is CASSLVPSENSPLHF.